This TCR beta chain was captured by sequencing in a study of CD8 T cells in ankylosing spondylitis (dated by TCRdb to between 2016 and 2019). About the study as a whole: The study profiled T cell receptor beta repertoires in healthy donors and ankylosing spondylitis patients to find disease-linked TCR variants. In total, the full study cohort was made up of roughly 100 healthy donors and about two dozen ankylosing spondylitis patients. Peripheral blood was sampled, and synovial fluid was additionally collected from ankylosing spondylitis patients.

For this clonotype: Its antigen target is currently unknown. No per-base quality is available; no much larger clone lies one base away.

The cysteine opens and the phenylalanine closes a CDR3 of 16 amino acids. Only the CDR3 DNA is retained, 48 bases long and in frame from the first base. CDR1 GTSNPN and CDR2 SVGIG are derived from the germline V gene (reference sequence). V lost 4 bases and J lost 7 bases, and the count of bases not matched to a germline gene is 10. Paper-wide results and their limitations: The disease-linked clones were reported as significantly enriched in matched synovial fluid samples from ankylosing spondylitis patients. Blood from ankylosing spondylitis patients appeared to be characterized by a TCR beta motif made up of eight highly homologous amino acid variants. Some motif variants were previously reported in synovial fluid and blood of reactive arthritis patients, suggesting common disease-initiation mechanisms. A CD8+ phenotype was shown by the disease-linked clones, which were found at relatively low frequencies in peripheral blood.

The reads were generated on an Illumina HiSeq 2500. TCR beta libraries were prepared by quantitative 5'-RACE with molecular barcodes. The paper's data handling went like this. To identify disease-linked TCR variants, a new computational method was used, one built on a probabilistic model of VDJ rearrangement. The public reads were reanalyzed by TCRdb: fastp trimming at Q25, MiXCR alignment, in-frame beta chains only. CDR3 protein sequences are deduplicated, and each keeps its most common genes and DNA. These V and J calls rely on TCRdb rather than the paper's analysis. The sample yields about 540,000 distinct CDR3 sequences; roughly 13% were counted once. The ten largest make up approximately 6.3% of the sample.

The TCR comes from a male donor with ankylosing spondylitis. This chain is built from TRBV30 and TRBJ2-2; a stretch of 12 junction bases matches TRBD2. Input material: blood, either unsorted or a sorted T cell fraction (not recorded which). The CDR3 protein is CAWTYGTSGQVGELFF. The DNA sequence reads TGTGCCTGGACCTACGGGACTAGCGGGCAGGTCGGGGAGCTGTTTTTT.